A single sample gave rise to the 24 T cell receptor beta chains below, sequenced in a study of CD8+ T cells in alopecia areata. cDNA serving as the sequencing template came from extracted, reverse transcribed RNA. The repertoire was sequenced with immunoSEQ multiplex PCR; TCRdb's copy has only in-frame clones and lacks some. The sample holds 150,000 or so clones, around 47% seen once. Sequencing was performed on CD4+ T cells sorted from blood. Every receptor here comes from a human donor with alopecia areata.

This clone has a handful of counts. CDR3 DNA sequence: TGTGCCAGCAGTGAGGCCGGGGAGCTGTTTTTT. Residues: CASSEAGELFF. This rearrangement joins TRBV2 to TRBJ2-2; no definite D call. Trimming cost V 3 bases and J 6 bases, with 2 bases left between them. This CDR3 is built from 11 residues. Germline V gene lookup returns CDR1 SNHLY and CDR2 FYNNEI. The variable domain in full, with the rest retrieved from reference TRBV2 and TRBJ2-2, is EPEVTQTPSHQVTQMGQEVILRCVPISNHLYFYWYRQILGQKVEFLVSFYNNEISEKSEIFDDQFSVERPDGSNFTLKIRSTKLEDSAMYFCASSEAGELFFGEGSRLTVL.

The chain joins TRBV9 to TRBJ2-1; TRBD2 matches 13 bases. V was pared by 4 bases and J by 0 bases, with 13 bases of the junction left unmatched. Germline V gene data show CDR1 as SGDLS and CDR2 as YYNGEE. The CDR3 covers 20 residues. DNA of the CDR3: TGTGCCAGCAGCATACGTCCGGGACTAGCGGGGCCTAACTCCTACAATGAGCAGTTCTTC. Translated, it gives CASSIRPGLAGPNSYNEQFF. Filled out from reference TRBV9 and TRBJ2-1, the complete variable domain reads DSGVTQTPKHLITATGQRVTLRCSPRSGDLSVYWYQQSLDQGLQFLIQYYNGEERAKGNILERFSAQQFPDLHSELNLSSLELGDSALYFCASSIRPGLAGPNSYNEQFFGPGTRLTVL.

This clone was seen only a few times. The CDR3 here is CASSPGVGYYGYTF. The CDR3 DNA sequence: TGTGCCAGCAGCCCAGGGGTTGGCTACTATGGCTACACCTTC. V gene TRBV7-2 combines with J gene TRBJ1-2; possible D gene TRBD1, 6 bases. The CDR3 loop spans 14 amino acids. The V gene lost 5 bases and the J gene lost 3 bases, with 13 bases spanning the gap. Germline lookup yields CDR1 SGHTA and CDR2 FQGNSA.

This chain joins TRBV9 and TRBJ2-3; 9 bases match TRBD1. V dropped 4 bases and J dropped 4; count of bases not matched to a gene: 7. CDR3 length: 15 residues. Germline CDR1 and CDR2: SGDLS and YYNGEE. CDR3 loop: CASSTTGGKADTQYF. The CDR3 DNA sequence: TGTGCCAGCAGCACTACAGGGGGCAAAGCAGATACGCAGTATTTT.

V usage is TRBV29-1 and J usage is TRBJ2-7; D is perhaps TRBD1 or TRBD2 (5 bases each). The CDR3 is made up of 12 amino acids. The V gene's germline CDR1 is SQVTM and CDR2 ANQGSEA. V shed 3 bases and J shed 6 bases, with 12 bases lying between them. The CDR3 DNA reads as TGCAGCGTTGACCGGCAGGGACGCGAGCAGTACTTC. It is translated as CSVDRQGREQYF.

The J gene is TRBJ1-4, the V gene TRBV29-1, with D hard to call. Germline V gene lookup returns CDR1 SQVTM and CDR2 ANQGSEA. The CDR3 covers 13 residues. With 6 bases removed from V and 4 bases from J, the gap between germline ends came to 12 bases. The CDR3 loop is CSVYTQINEKLFF. CDR3 bases: TGCAGCGTCTACACACAGATTAATGAAAAACTGTTTTTT.

In its sample, this clone was seen a few times. The chain couples TRBV29-1 to TRBJ1-1, with TRBD1 matching over 8 bases. Trimming removed 4 bases from V and 0 bases from J; junction bases left unmatched: 4. Germline V lookup: CDR1 SQVTM, CDR2 ANQGSEA. The CDR3 extends over 14 amino acids. The CDR3 sequence is CSVAGGLMNTEAFF. CDR3 bases: TGCAGCGTTGCAGGGGGCCTAATGAACACTGAAGCTTTCTTT.

CDR3 loop: CARPGQSFHINTIYF. The CDR3, as DNA: TGTGCCAGGCCGGGACAGTCATTTCATATAAACACCATATATTTT. The rearrangement joins TRBV27 to TRBJ1-3; 7 nucleotides align to TRBD1. Losses at the gene ends were 9 bases for V and 6 bases for J; bases not matched to a gene: 14. Germline values: CDR1 MNHEY, CDR2 SMNVEV (reference sequence). CDR3 size: 15 residues.

The CDR3 sequence: CASTARVAHYGYTF. DNA of the CDR3: TGTGCCAGCACGGCCAGGGTGGCTCACTATGGCTACACCTTC. The chain employs TRBV28 and TRBJ1-2; TRBD1 is a possible D gene (5 bases). The CDR3 consists of 14 residues. The ends were cut back, 7 bases at V and 3 bases at J, with 15 bases in the middle. Germline-derived CDR1 and CDR2 are MDHEN and SYDVKM.

This chain uses TRBV7-2 with TRBJ1-2; D is perhaps TRBD1 (6 bases). The V and J ends lost 1 base and 1 base respectively, with 10 bases between them. CDR1 is SGHTA, CDR2 FQGNSA, per germline. This CDR3 is built from 15 residues. CDR3 region: CASSLDLGHNYGYTF. In nucleotides, the CDR3 is TGTGCCAGCAGCTTAGACCTGGGACATAACTATGGCTACACCTTC.

The chain is built from TRBV5-6 and TRBJ2-7; D is perhaps TRBD2 (5 bases). Germline assignment: CDR1 SGHDT and CDR2 YYEEEE. V was pared by 4 bases and J by 6 bases, with 20 bases between. This CDR3 comprises 15 residues. CDR3 amino acids: CASSRPKLVLGEQYF. DNA of the CDR3: TGTGCCAGCAGCCGCCCTAAACTAGTTCTGGGCGAGCAGTACTTC.

The table lists this clone with a few counts. V gene TRBV5-6 combines with J gene TRBJ2-3; D is unclear. Germline V gene data show CDR1 as SGHDT and CDR2 as YYEEEE. The CDR3 runs to 16 residues. V was pared by 0 bases and J by 1 base, with 12 bases between. This CDR3 is CASSLAPDARTDTQYF. The CDR3 DNA follows: TGTGCCAGCAGCTTGGCCCCCGACGCACGCACAGATACGCAGTATTTT.

The genes are TRBV6-5 and TRBJ2-7; 8 nucleotides agree with TRBD1. The germline gives CDR1 MNHEY, CDR2 SVGAGI. The CDR3 sequence is 13 residues long. Losses at the gene ends were 8 bases for V and 6 bases for J; bases not matched to a gene: 9. CDR3 DNA sequence: TGTGCCAGCTCCGGGACAGGCCGACTCGAGCAGTACTTC. Translating it yields CASSGTGRLEQYF.

This sequence joins TRBV2 and TRBJ2-2; 7 bases line up with TRBD1. The germline V gene encodes CDR1 SNHLY and CDR2 FYNNEI. Trimming cost V 10 bases and J 4 bases; bases outside gene matches: 12. The CDR3 runs 15 residues. DNA for the CDR3: TGTGCCACCCGCGTCACCGGGACAGCCACCGGGGAGCTGTTTTTT. Translated, it gives CATRVTGTATGELFF.

The CDR3 DNA reads TGCAGTGCTAGGACAGCTGGTGAAGCTTTCTTT. Residues: CSARTAGEAFF. V and J are TRBV20-1 and TRBJ1-1; weak D call: TRBD1 (5 bases). The V gene lost 3 bases and the J gene lost 7 bases, with 9 bases spanning the gap. The CDR3 has 11 residues. Germline CDR1 reads DFQATT; CDR2 reads SNEGSKA (reference sequence).

This chain joins TRBV9 and TRBJ2-3, with D unresolved. This CDR3 contains 12 residues. Trimming took off 2 bases at V and 2 bases at J, with 3 bases between the two ends. Germline V gene sequence: CDR1 SGDLS, CDR2 YYNGEE. This CDR3 reads CASSVVTDTQYF. CDR3 coding DNA: TGTGCCAGCAGCGTCGTCACAGATACGCAGTATTTT.

The chain has TRBV7-6 and TRBJ2-2; 8 bases are a match to TRBD2. V gave up 5 bases and J gave up 8 bases; unmatched junction bases: 13. The CDR3 totals 16 residues. Germline-derived CDR1 and CDR2 are SGHVS and FNYEAQ. The CDR3 region has the DNA TGTGCCAGCAGCGGCGGTACTAGCGGTTGGGCGGGGGAGCTGTTTTTT. The encoded protein is CASSGGTSGWAGELFF.

The chain recombines TRBV30 with TRBJ2-3; D gene unclear. In germline, CDR1 is GTSNPN, CDR2 SVGIG (reference sequence). V lost 1 base, J lost 2 bases, and 16 bases lay in between. The CDR3 is made up of 16 amino acids. CDR3 loop: CAWSAPKTPSTDTQYF. The CDR3 bases are TGTGCCTGGAGTGCCCCTAAGACGCCTTCCACAGATACGCAGTATTTT. The whole variable domain, remainder taken from reference TRBV30 and TRBJ2-3, is SQTIHQWPATLVQPVGSPLSLECTVEGTSNPNLYWYRQAAGRGLQLLFYSVGIGQISSEVPQNLSASRPQDRQFILSSKKLLLSDSGFYLCAWSAPKTPSTDTQYFGPGTRLTVL.

The chain links TRBV2 to TRBJ2-1; the match to TRBD2 covers 7 bases. The CDR3 has 13 amino acids. Germline V lookup: CDR1 SNHLY, CDR2 FYNNEI. V was clipped by 8 bases and J by 10 bases; unmatched bases: 11. The CDR3 DNA is TGTGCCAGCTCCCGGGACTATAGCTGGGAGCAGTTCTTC. This sequence encodes CASSRDYSWEQFF. The complete variable domain, with remaining parts taken from reference TRBV2 and TRBJ2-1, reads EPEVTQTPSHQVTQMGQEVILRCVPISNHLYFYWYRQILGQKVEFLVSFYNNEISEKSEIFDDQFSVERPDGSNFTLKIRSTKLEDSAMYFCASSRDYSWEQFFGPGTRLTVL.

The sample holds a few counts of this clone. The chain carries TRBV27 and TRBJ1-1, with 9 bases identical to TRBD1. Germline CDR1 MNHEY, CDR2 SMNVEV (reference sequence). The J segment lost 8 bases and the V segment lost 7 bases, leaving 11 bases of the junction unmatched. The CDR3 covers 14 residues. CDR3 loop: CASTQGQGISEAFF. CDR3 coding DNA: TGTGCCAGCACCCAGGGACAGGGAATTTCCGAAGCTTTCTTT.

The chain employs TRBV6-5 and TRBJ1-1; 10 bases are shared with TRBD1. CDR1 is MNHEY, CDR2 SVGAGI, per germline. The V segment lost 1 base and the J segment 5 bases; nucleotides outside the gene matches: 4. The CDR3 has 15 amino acids. CDR3 sequence: CASSYFSGQGTEAFF. The CDR3 DNA sequence: TGTGCCAGCAGTTACTTTTCGGGACAGGGGACTGAAGCTTTCTTT.

This clone is a singleton in its sample. The chain links TRBV28 to TRBJ2-5, with 7 bases identical to TRBD1. Germline-derived CDR1 and CDR2 are MDHEN and SYDVKM. There are 14 residues in the CDR3. The V and J ends lost 6 bases and 2 bases, in that order; junction bases with no gene match: 6. This CDR3 is CASRAGTVQETQYF. The CDR3 coding sequence is TGTGCCAGCAGGGCCGGGACAGTACAAGAGACCCAGTACTTC.

The gene calls are TRBV18 and TRBJ1-2, with 12 bases fitting TRBD1. CDR3 size: 17 residues. V shed 0 bases, J shed 7 bases, and the junction held 9 bases outside the gene matches. The germline V gene has CDR1 KGHSH and CDR2 LQKENI. In nucleotides, the CDR3 is TGTGCCAGCTCACCACCTGGGACAGGGGGCCAGGGGGTTGGCTACACCTTC. It codes for CASSPPGTGGQGVGYTF.

V is TRBV30 and J is TRBJ1-1; weak D call: TRBD1 (5 bases). The CDR3 is 14 amino acids. The ends were cut back, 6 bases at V and 1 base at J, with 15 bases in the middle. CDR1 and CDR2 from the germline V gene are GTSNPN and SVGIG (reference sequence). For the CDR3, the DNA is TGTGCCTGCGGGATGGCGGGGCGGAACACTGAAGCTTTCTTT. This sequence encodes CACGMAGRNTEAFF.